One sample yielded the 10 T cell receptor beta chains listed below, sequenced in a study of vaccination and CD4 T cells after COVID-19. Researchers used the Oncomine TCR Beta short-read assay to sequence DNA from cultured CD4+ T cells. TCRdb re-analysed the PCR reads in MiXCR, keeping a single row per CDR3 protein. Altogether fewer than 20,000 distinct CDR3 sequences are present, approximately 29% being singletons, with the ten largest covering approximately 17%. The antigens of these receptors remain unknown. Documented treatment: approximately nine-day PBMC culture with coronavirus spike peptide pools or control peptides (ViraFEST assay). Sequenced input: cultured CD4+ T cells from blood. The receptors originated from a human donor with COVID-19.

V and J are TRBV6-1 and TRBJ1-1; 8 positions agree with TRBD1. There are 19 residues in the CDR3. Looked up from germline, CDR1 is MNHNS and CDR2 is SASEGT. After removal of 6 bases from V and 3 bases from J, the junction contained 21 bases not matched to a gene. The CDR3 loop reads CASSQLAPGSTGVHTEAFF. CDR3 DNA sequence: TGTGCCAGCAGCCAACTCGCCCCCGGATCGACAGGGGTTCACACTGAAGCTTTCTTT.

By share, this clonotype counts as medium-sized. The chain has TRBV11-2 and TRBJ1-2; weak D call: TRBD1 (6 bases). Looked up from germline, CDR1 is SGHAT and CDR2 is FQNNGV. This CDR3 has 13 amino acids. The germline V and J ends were trimmed by 8 bases and 7 bases, with 17 bases remaining between them. CDR3: CASRGAGQSGYTF. CDR3 DNA sequence: TGTGCCAGCCGGGGGGCAGGGCAGAGTGGCTACACCTTC.

This clonotype was seen only a few times. This rearrangement joins TRBV10-1 to TRBJ2-7; D is tentatively TRBD1 or TRBD2 (5 bases each). V lost 10 bases and J lost 7, with 20 bases in between. This CDR3 region has 13 residues. CDR1 is WNHNN and CDR2 is SYGVQD in the germline V gene (reference sequence). In DNA form, the CDR3 reads TGCGCCACCAAGCCCCCAGGGTCGGGGGAGCAGTACTTC. Translating it yields CATKPPGSGEQYF.

The chain has TRBV6-1 and TRBJ2-7; weak D call: TRBD2 (7 bases). The CDR3 has 15 residues. Germline V lookup: CDR1 MNHNS, CDR2 SASEGT. Trimming took off 6 bases at V and 3 bases at J, with 18 bases between the two ends. This chain's CDR3 is CASRQRGGAFYEQYF. For the CDR3, the DNA is TGTGCCAGCAGGCAGAGGGGGGGGGCTTTCTACGAGCAGTACTTC.

The CDR3 sequence is CASSQGTVTNYGYTF. CDR3 in DNA: TGTGCCAGCAGCCAAGGGACAGTCACTAACTATGGCTACACCTTC. The chain carries TRBV5-4 and TRBJ1-2; 7 bases are a match to TRBD1. The germline gives CDR1 SGHNT, CDR2 YYREEE (reference sequence). The trim removed 4 bases at V and 0 bases at J, leaving 6 bases unmatched. The CDR3 sequence is 15 residues long.

The chain has TRBV5-1 and TRBJ2-2, with D possibly matching TRBD1 (6 bases). The CDR3 has 14 amino acids. Germline V lookup: CDR1 SGHRS, CDR2 YFSETQ. The V gene lost 4 bases and the J gene lost 2 bases, with 9 bases spanning the gap. CDR3 region: CASSQGLNTGELFF. Here the CDR3 DNA reads TGCGCCAGCAGCCAGGGGTTAAACACCGGGGAGCTGTTTTTT.

This clonotype qualifies as large. The chain carries TRBV7-9 and TRBJ2-7; no clear D. The CDR3 spans 14 residues. Germline V CDR1 and CDR2: SEHNR, FQNEAQ (reference sequence). Trimming cost V 4 bases and J 0 bases, with 10 bases left between them. CDR3 sequence reads: CASSSPLGSYEQYF. The CDR3, as DNA: TGTGCCAGCAGCTCTCCCCTGGGCTCCTACGAGCAGTACTTC. The whole variable domain, filled in from reference TRBV7-9 and TRBJ2-7, reads DTGVSQNPRHKITKRGQNVTFRCDPISEHNRLYWYRQTLGQGPEFLTYFQNEAQLEKSRLLSDRFSAERPKGSFSTLEIQRTEQGDSAMYLCASSSPLGSYEQYFGPGTRLTVT.

V and J are TRBV12-3 or TRBV12-4 and TRBJ1-6, with D possibly being TRBD1 (5 bases). The CDR3 spans 15 residues. The V gene lost 4 bases and the J gene lost 5 bases, with 12 bases spanning the gap. CDR3 nucleotides: TGTGCCAGCAGTTACACCGGGACGGATAATTCACCCCTCCACTTT. It translates to CASSYTGTDNSPLHF.

This clonotype has just a few counts. The gene calls are TRBV27 and TRBJ1-4, with D perhaps matching TRBD1 (5 bases). CDR1 and CDR2 (germline): MNHEY, SMNVEV (reference sequence). This CDR3 has 15 residues. Deletions cut 6 bases from V and 8 bases from J, with 19 bases between. The CDR3 DNA is TGTGCCAGCAGGGGTTACCGGGGCGAGGGCGAAAAACTGTTTTTT. Its translation is CASRGYRGEGEKLFF.

This clonotype has just a few counts. The V and J genes are TRBV6-1 and TRBJ2-3, with 9 bases fitting TRBD2. Germline values: CDR1 MNHNS, CDR2 SASEGT. This CDR3 region has 17 residues. V lost 6 bases and J lost 2; bases outside the gene matches: 12. Here the CDR3 reads CASRLQPSGGPTDTQYF. CDR3 nucleotide sequence: TGTGCCAGCAGACTACAACCAAGCGGGGGGCCCACAGATACGCAGTATTTT.